Below, 20 T cell receptor beta chains from the same sample are listed, as sequenced in a study of blood T cell repertoires in COVID-19. Profiled with immunoSEQ multiplex PCR; TCRdb holds only in-frame clones, not every one. The repertoire holds around 400,000 clones, with about 89% as singletons. The sequenced material came from peripheral blood. The source of these receptors is a man in his forties or fifties with acute or convalescent COVID-19.

This chain uses TRBV28 with TRBJ2-7; D call uncertain. Germline V gene lookup returns CDR1 MDHEN and CDR2 SYDVKM. The CDR3 length is 14 residues. V was trimmed by 7 bases and J by 6 bases, leaving 19 bases between them. The CDR3 DNA reads as TGTGCCAGCACCTCTAACGCCCGCATAAGCGAGCAGTACTTC. Translating gives CASTSNARISEQYF.

This clone was counted once. The J gene is TRBJ2-5, the V gene TRBV7-9; D ambiguous. CDR1 is SEHNR and CDR2 is FQNEAQ in the germline V gene (reference sequence). CDR3 size: 12 residues. The V end lost 4 bases, the J end lost 4 bases, and 7 bases lay between the germline ends. CDR3 residues: CASSSLGETQYF. The CDR3 DNA reads as TGTGCCAGCAGCTCCCTCGGAGAGACCCAGTACTTC.

The chain employs TRBV2 and TRBJ1-6, with 9 bases fitting TRBD1. The J segment lost 6 bases and the V segment lost 6 bases, leaving 3 bases of the junction unmatched. This CDR3 has 14 residues. Germline V gene sequence: CDR1 SNHLY, CDR2 FYNNEI. As DNA, the CDR3 is TGTGCCAGCAGACAGGGGGCAGGTAATTCACCCCTCCACTTT. It specifies CASRQGAGNSPLHF.

This clone was observed a single time. The chain joins TRBV28 to TRBJ2-7; 10 positions agree with TRBD1. In germline, CDR1 is MDHEN, CDR2 SYDVKM. The CDR3 is made up of 14 amino acids. With 5 bases clipped from V and 6 bases from J, the junction kept 7 bases outside the gene matches. This chain's CDR3 is CASSNSGTGAEQYF. Here the CDR3 DNA reads TGTGCCAGCAGTAATTCCGGGACAGGGGCCGAGCAGTACTTC.

The chain is built from TRBV28 and TRBJ2-5; 7 nucleotides line up with TRBD1. This CDR3 is built from 12 residues. The junction had 4 bases not matched to a gene; V was cut back by 6 bases and J by 6 bases. The V gene's germline CDR1 is MDHEN and CDR2 SYDVKM. The CDR3 DNA reads as TGTGCCAGCAGCGAGGGGGCTAAGACCCAGTACTTC. Translating it yields CASSEGAKTQYF.

The chain uses TRBV15 and TRBJ1-2; the D gene is possibly TRBD1 (5 bases). Looked up from germline, CDR1 is LNHNV and CDR2 is YYDKDF (reference sequence). Between the trimmed V and J ends, which lost 0 bases and 8 bases, there was a span of 16 bases. The CDR3 is 15 residues long. The CDR3 loop is CATSRDPGEWGGYTF. CDR3 nucleotides: TGTGCCACCAGCAGAGATCCGGGGGAGTGGGGAGGCTACACCTTC.

The J gene is TRBJ1-1, the V gene TRBV21-1; the table's D gene call, TRBD1, was not cross checked with the DNA. TRBV21-1 has pseudogene status. The CDR3 covers 15 residues. Here the CDR3 DNA reads TGTGCCAGCAGCATCCACAGGGGTCAGAACACTGAAGCTTTCTTT. As protein: CASSIHRGQNTEAFF.

V is TRBV30 and J is TRBJ2-3, with 8 nucleotides matching TRBD2. Germline V lookup: CDR1 GTSNPN, CDR2 SVGIG (reference sequence). Trimming took 0 bases from V and 0 from J; bases not matched to a gene: 2. This CDR3 has 15 amino acids. The CDR3 spells CAWSVLAASTDTQYF. The CDR3 bases are TGTGCCTGGAGTGTACTAGCGGCTAGCACAGATACGCAGTATTTT.

The chain uses TRBV6-5 and TRBJ2-3, with 8 bases that match TRBD2. Per the germline V gene, CDR1 is MNHEY and CDR2 is SVGAGI. The CDR3 is 14 residues long. With 7 bases clipped from V and 1 base from J, the junction kept 4 bases outside the gene matches. The CDR3 reads CASNRAGGTDTQYF. CDR3 nucleotide sequence: TGTGCCAGCAATCGAGCGGGAGGCACAGATACGCAGTATTTT.

This chain joins TRBV6-6 and TRBJ2-7; tentative D call: TRBD2 (7 bases). V dropped 0 bases and J dropped 1 base, with 10 bases sitting between them. The CDR3 loop spans 15 amino acids. Germline CDR1 is MNHNY and CDR2 is SVGAGI (reference sequence). Here the CDR3 DNA reads TGTGCCAGCAGTTACTCGGGGGGGCCTTCCTACGAGCAGTACTTC. It encodes CASSYSGGPSYEQYF.

This chain joins TRBV12-3 or TRBV12-4 and TRBJ2-1; 7 bases line up with TRBD2. Trimming cost V 3 bases and J 4 bases; bases outside gene matches: 0. This CDR3 region has 13 residues. The CDR3 loop is CASSLGGYNEQFF. In DNA form, the CDR3 reads TGTGCCAGCAGTTTGGGGGGGTACAATGAGCAGTTCTTC.

The chain combines TRBV5-1 with TRBJ1-4; D gene ambiguous. CDR3 length: 15 residues. The germline V gene encodes CDR1 SGHRS and CDR2 YFSETQ. V lost 4 bases to trimming and J lost 5 bases, with 15 bases between them. The CDR3 sequence is CASSPGGGENEKLFF. The DNA for the CDR3 is TGCGCCAGCAGCCCCGGAGGCGGGGAGAATGAAAAACTGTTTTTT. Drawing the rest from reference TRBV5-1 and TRBJ1-4, the complete variable domain is KAGVTQTPRYLIKTRGQQVTLSCSPISGHRSVSWYQQTPGQGLQFLFEYFSETQRNKGNFPGRFSGRQFSNSRSEMNVSTLELGDSALYLCASSPGGGENEKLFFGSGTQLSVL.

This clone appeared a single time. The chain recombines TRBV30 with TRBJ2-2, with TRBD2 as a possible D gene (6 bases). The CDR3 has 11 amino acids. The germline CDR1 and CDR2 sequences are GTSNPN and SVGIG (reference sequence). The V and J ends lost 3 bases and 8 bases respectively, with 7 bases between them. The CDR3: CAWSRGGELFF. In nucleotides, the CDR3 is TGTGCCTGGAGCCGGGGGGGGGAGCTGTTTTTT.

This clone was counted between two and nine times. This rearrangement joins TRBV5-1 to TRBJ2-7, with 7 bases that match TRBD2. V lost 3 bases, J lost 3 bases, and 3 bases stayed unmatched. The CDR3 contains 13 residues. Germline-derived CDR1 and CDR2 are SGHRS and YFSETQ. As DNA, the CDR3 is TGCGCCAGCAGCTCTAGGGAGGGCTACGAGCAGTACTTC. Translation: CASSSREGYEQYF. The full variable domain, with the rest looked up from reference TRBV5-1 and TRBJ2-7, is KAGVTQTPRYLIKTRGQQVTLSCSPISGHRSVSWYQQTPGQGLQFLFEYFSETQRNKGNFPGRFSGRQFSNSRSEMNVSTLELGDSALYLCASSSREGYEQYFGPGTRLTVT.

The rearrangement uses TRBV3-1 (or the pseudogene TRBV3-2) and TRBJ1-1; 7 bases fit TRBD1. CDR1 and CDR2 (germline): LGHDT, YNNKEL (reference sequence). The CDR3 has 13 residues. V lost 6 bases to trimming and J lost 7 bases; unmatched junction nucleotides: 8. CDR3 protein: CASSPLDRIEAFF. The CDR3 region has the DNA TGTGCCAGCAGTCCTTTGGACAGGATTGAAGCTTTCTTT.

The chain employs TRBV2 and TRBJ2-7, with a weak D call TRBD1 (6 bases). CDR1 SNHLY and CDR2 FYNNEI come from the germline V gene. This CDR3 region has 12 residues. V was trimmed by 7 bases and J by 4 bases, leaving 11 bases between them. Here the CDR3 reads CASTPTGYEQYF. CDR3 nucleotides: TGTGCCAGCACCCCGACAGGATACGAGCAGTACTTC.

The rearrangement links TRBV19 to TRBJ1-1; no firm D call. From germline, CDR1 is LNHDA and CDR2 SQIVND (reference sequence). With 0 bases removed from V and 2 bases from J, the gap between germline ends came to 7 bases. CDR3 length: 14 residues. CDR3 in amino acids: CASSIDLINTEAFF. The CDR3 bases are TGTGCCAGTAGTATAGATCTAATAAACACTGAAGCTTTCTTT.

The chain joins TRBV6-4 to TRBJ2-1; 7 nucleotides match TRBD1. The V gene end was trimmed by 0 bases and the J gene end by 8 bases; junction bases not matched to a gene: 10. The CDR3 is 16 amino acids. CDR1 and CDR2 (germline): MRHNA, SNTAGT. The DNA of the CDR3 is TGTGCCAGCAGTGACTCTGGGGGACAGAGATTCGATGAGCAGTTCTTC. Protein product: CASSDSGGQRFDEQFF.

This clone was recorded only once. The chain employs TRBV27 and TRBJ1-2; 8 nucleotides agree with TRBD1. The germline V gene encodes CDR1 MNHEY and CDR2 SMNVEV (reference sequence). The CDR3 is 14 residues long. The trim removed 2 bases at V and 3 bases at J, leaving 2 bases unmatched. CDR3 sequence reads: CASSLMGQDYGYTF. For the CDR3, the DNA is TGTGCCAGCAGTTTAATGGGACAGGACTATGGCTACACCTTC.

The chain uses TRBV30 and TRBJ1-2, with D possibly being TRBD1 (6 bases). CDR3 size: 12 residues. The ends were cut back, 5 bases at V and 4 bases at J, with 11 bases in the middle. Germline loops: CDR1 GTSNPN, CDR2 SVGIG (reference sequence). CDR3 DNA sequence: TGTGCCTGGGAGTGGGACATCTATGGCTACACCTTC. This translates into CAWEWDIYGYTF.